This T cell receptor beta chain emerged from a study of blood T cell repertoires in COVID-19. For the study at large: Collection of acute and convalescent COVID-19 samples took place in the United States, Italy and Spain. The cDNA or gDNA used as material had been derived from T cells, B-cell-depleted T cells, or PBMCs.

Authors' data handling: Amplification of reference gene primers provided the estimated nucleated cell counts. Libraries were prepared by immunoSEQ multiplex PCR; TCRdb keeps only in-frame clonotypes and omits some of them. V, J and clone size are taken as reported in that table, and D and trimming were inferred from the DNA itself. This table holds 150,000 to 200,000 clones, about 88% found once. The sequence was obtained from a woman aged 80 or over in a cohort sampled during active or convalescent COVID-19. The sequencing sample was made of peripheral blood.

The DNA for the CDR3 is TGTGCCAGCAGCTTGGTTCCACAGAACACCGGGGAGCTGTTTTTT. This gives the protein CASSLVPQNTGELFF. The V call is TRBV5-6, the J call TRBJ2-2; the D is unclear. Germline V gives CDR1 SGHDT, CDR2 YYEEEE. V was trimmed by 0 bases and J by 1 base, leaving 7 bases between them. This CDR3 is built from 15 residues. Full variable domain (remainder filled in from reference TRBV5-6 and TRBJ2-2): DAGVTQSPTHLIKTRGQQVTLRCSPKSGHDTVSWYQQALGQGPQFIFQYYEEEERQRGNFPDRFSGHQFPNYSSELNVNALLLGDSALYLCASSLVPQNTGELFFGEGSRLTVL.